This T cell receptor beta chain is drawn from a study of type 1 regulatory T cells. Study information: This in vitro CD4 product, T-allo10, is enriched for Tr1 cells and alloantigen-specific.

For this clonotype: The antigen is unknown.

Study outcomes and limitations: Tr1 cells had a more restricted TCR repertoire than non-Tr1 cells.

This CDR3 is 15 amino acids long. CDR1 SGHAT and CDR2 FQNNGV come from the germline V gene. V was cut by 2 bases and J by 0 bases, with 10 bases left in between. TCRdb analysed the reads with MiXCR anew, one entry per CDR3 protein. The table has about 65,000 distinct CDR3 sequences, approximately 47% seen once. The chain is built from TRBV11-2 and TRBJ2-5; D remains ambiguous. What was sequenced was cultured non-Tr1 T cells, either the whole culture or a sorted T cell fraction (not recorded which). This TCR came from a human donor in good health. The CDR3 loop is CASSLMASDQETQYF. The CDR3 DNA is TGTGCCAGCAGCTTAATGGCGTCAGACCAAGAGACCCAGTACTTC.